Listed below are T cell receptor beta chains from one sample, sequenced in a study of tumor-infiltrating lymphocytes in oesophageal squamous cell carcinoma. TCRdb ran MiXCR on the PCR reads and lists one entry per CDR3 protein. Altogether roughly 19,000 distinct CDR3 sequences are present, around two fifths being singletons, with the ten largest covering 29%. The sample comprised esophageal tumor tissue. These receptors originate from a male donor with esophageal squamous cell carcinoma. Both conserved end residues are part of each CDR3. D genes are given only for firm matches. Expanded clones are given a class, and other clones once, few, many or no size at all.

>TRBJ2-1|many|TRBV7-9|NA
TGTGCCAGCAGCCGCCTAGGGCAGCTGACCTACAATGAGCAGTTCTTC
CASSRLGQLTYNEQFF
>TRBJ1-5|few|TRBV7-2|NA
TGTGCCAGCAGCTTAGTGTGGGGCAATCAGCCCCAGCATTTT
CASSLVWGNQPQHF
>TRBJ2-5|NA|TRBV6-1|NA
TGTGCCAGCAGCCCGGACGGACACCAAGAGACCCAGTACTTC
CASSPDGHQETQYF
>TRBJ2-5|NA|TRBV7-4|NA
TGTGCCAGCAGCTTAGGGGTGGCGACAGGACCCAACCAAGAGACCCAGTACTTC
CASSLGVATGPNQETQYF
>TRBJ2-5|many|TRBV4-1|NA
TGCGCCAGCAGCCAGTGGGGAGCGGCACAAGAGACCCAGTACTTC
CASSQWGAAQETQYF
>TRBJ2-4|NA|TRBV24-1|NA
TGTGCCACCAGTGAAAGGCGGGATCACTACAATGAGCAGTACTTC
CATSERRDHYNEQYF
>TRBJ2-5|NA|TRBV11-3|TRBD1
TGTGCCAGCAGCGATGACAGGGTTTCGGAGACCCAGTACTTC
CASSDDRVSETQYF
>TRBJ2-3|NA|TRBV28|NA
TGTGCCATCGCGAAGGGACAGCCCGGGGGTACGCAGTATTTT
CAIAKGQPGGTQYF
>TRBJ2-1|NA|TRBV7-6|NA
TGTGCCAGCAGGCCACGGTCCGGGACTCCATCCTACAATGAGCAGTTCTTC
CASRPRSGTPSYNEQFF
>TRBJ2-5|NA|TRBV7-3|TRBD2
TGTGCCAGCAGCTTCCCGACTAGCGGCGAAGAGACCCAGTACTTC
CASSFPTSGEETQYF
>TRBJ2-5|NA|TRBV27|NA
TGTGCCAGCAGTTTCAGTGGGGCAGAGACCCAGTACTTC
CASSFSGAETQYF
>TRBJ2-3|many|TRBV6-7|NA
TGTGCCAGCAGTTATTGGTTGCTTGAGGGGATGGAGATCATTCGGGAAACAGATACGCAGTATTTT
CASSYWLLEGMEIIRETDTQYF
>TRBJ1-5|few|TRBV15|TRBD1
TGTGCCACCAGCTTAACCGGGACAGGGAATCAGCCCCAGCATTTT
CATSLTGTGNQPQHF
>TRBJ2-5|medium-sized|TRBV6-6|NA
TGTGCCAGCAGTTACTCGTTCGGGCCCATGTTAGAAGAGACCCAGTACTTC
CASSYSFGPMLEETQYF
>TRBJ2-6|NA|TRBV7-2|NA
TGTGCCAGCAGCTTAGGGGCTCAAGGCTCTGGGGCCAACGTCCTGACTTTC
CASSLGAQGSGANVLTF
>TRBJ2-1|medium-sized|TRBV7-6|TRBD1
TGTGCCAGCAGCTGGGACAGGGAAAGTGAGCAGTTCTTC
CASSWDRESEQFF
>TRBJ1-1|NA|TRBV10-2|TRBD1
TGCGCCAGCAGTGAGCAACAGGGGCTCACTGAAGCTTTCTTT
CASSEQQGLTEAFF
>TRBJ2-2|NA|TRBV7-9|TRBD2
TGTGCCAGCGTCGGGGGGTCGAACACCGGGGAGCTGTTTTTT
CASVGGSNTGELFF
>TRBJ2-1|NA|TRBV7-3|TRBD2
TGTGCCAGCATGGTAGCGGGAGGCGATGAGCAGTTCTTC
CASMVAGGDEQFF
>TRBJ2-5|many|TRBV7-9|TRBD1
TGTGCCAGCAGCATCGAAACAGGGGTAGAGACCCAGTACTTC
CASSIETGVETQYF
>TRBJ2-2|NA|TRBV28|NA
TGTGCCAGCAGTTTCGGGGCGGGGTCCACCGGGGAGCTGTTTTTT
CASSFGAGSTGELFF
>TRBJ2-1|many|TRBV2|TRBD2
TGTGCCACTACAAAGACTAGCGGGTACAATGAGCAGTTCTTC
CATTKTSGYNEQFF
>TRBJ2-1|NA|TRBV7-2|TRBD2
TGTGCCAGCAGCTTAGCGCCTAGCGGGACTGCCTACAATGAGCAGTTCTTC
CASSLAPSGTAYNEQFF
>TRBJ2-1|once|TRBV7-2|TRBD2
TGTGCCAGCAGCCGAAGTAGAGCGGGAGGCTCCTACAATGAGCAGTTCTTC
CASSRSRAGGSYNEQFF
>TRBJ2-7|NA|TRBV27|NA
TGTGCCAGCAGCTCGGGTGGATCCTACAATGAGCAGTACTTC
CASSSGGSYNEQYF
>TRBJ1-2|NA|TRBV12-3/TRBV12-4|NA
TGTGCCAGCAGTTTGGACAGCCTTGTGGTCTATGGCTACACCTTC
CASSLDSLVVYGYTF
>TRBJ1-1|many|TRBV7-8|NA
TGTGCCAGCAGTCAAAGCGAGAACACTGAAGCTTTCTTT
CASSQSENTEAFF
>TRBJ1-4|medium-sized|TRBV7-9|NA
TGTGCCAGCAGCCTGGGCTCGGGTCGGGAAAAACTGTTTTTT
CASSLGSGREKLFF
>TRBJ1-1|few|TRBV5-1|TRBD1
TGCGCCAGCAGCGTGGGACAGATCATGAACACTGAAGCTTTCTTT
CASSVGQIMNTEAFF
>TRBJ1-1|NA|TRBV12-3/TRBV12-4|NA
TGTGCCAGCAGTTTATGGCTAGCGGCGGAGTTCTTC
CASSLWLAAEFF
>TRBJ1-1|many|TRBV27|TRBD1
TGTGCCAGCAGTCAACCGGGACAGGGGACCCTGAGGGCTTTCTTT
CASSQPGQGTLRAFF
>TRBJ2-6|NA|TRBV6-6|NA
TGTGCCAGCAGTGGTGCAGCTGGGGCCAACGTCCTGACTTTC
CASSGAAGANVLTF
>TRBJ2-5|NA|TRBV11-3|NA
TGTGCCACCTTGGAGCAGGGCTCTGGAGACCCAGTATTT
CATLEQGSGDPVF
>TRBJ2-1|NA|TRBV7-8|TRBD1
TGTGCCAGCAGCACCAGGGACAGGACACAAGAGACCCAGTTCTTC
CASSTRDRTQETQFF
>TRBJ2-2|once|TRBV27|NA
TGTGCCAGCAGAATCGCCGGGGAGCTGTTTTTT
CASRIAGELFF
>TRBJ2-6|NA|TRBV7-4|NA
TGTGCCAGCAGCTTAGGGGGGACTGTCATCTCTGGGGCCAACGTCCTGACTTTC
CASSLGGTVISGANVLTF
>TRBJ1-2|NA|TRBV7-6|NA
TGTGCTAGCAGCCCCATTGGGGGGGCTGGCTACACCTTC
CASSPIGGAGYTF
>TRBJ2-2|NA|TRBV24-1|TRBD2
TGTGCCACCAGTGATTTGGGTAGCGGGGGTAACACCGGGGAGCTGTTTTTT
CATSDLGSGGNTGELFF
>TRBJ2-4|NA|TRBV27|NA
TGTGCCAGCAGTAGGCAGGGGCGTCTAGCCAAAAACATTCAGTACTTC
CASSRQGRLAKNIQYF
>TRBJ2-1|few|TRBV7-3|TRBD1
TGTGCCAGCAGCGTCACCGGGACAGGGGGCAGTGAGCAGTTCTTC
CASSVTGTGGSEQFF
>TRBJ2-4|few|TRBV7-9|TRBD1
TGTGCCAGCAGCTTAGGACAGGGGTTGGCCAAAAACATTCAGTACTTC
CASSLGQGLAKNIQYF
>TRBJ2-1|many|TRBV5-6|TRBD1
TGTGCCAGCAGCTTGGGACAGGGGGCAAATGAGCAGTTCTTC
CASSLGQGANEQFF
>TRBJ2-4|NA|TRBV7-2|NA
TGTGCCAGCAGCTCACAGGGAAGCACTGAAGCTTTCTTC
CASSSQGSTEAFF